Sequencing of this T cell receptor beta chain was carried out in a study of early T cells in non-severe SARS-CoV-2 infection. TCRdb analysed the 5' RACE reads with MiXCR anew, one entry per CDR3 protein. This table holds some 66,000 distinct CDR3 sequences, under 15% found once. Trimming took 7 bases from V and 9 from J, leaving 16 bases between them. The CDR3 is 12 amino acids. The germline gives CDR1 SQVTM, CDR2 ANQGSEA. Sequencing was performed on whole blood. The chain links TRBV29-1 to TRBJ2-1; D gene ambiguous. The sequence derives from an adult who was a healthcare worker with PCR-confirmed SARS-CoV-2 infection or an uninfected control (not recorded which). CDR3 sequence (DNA): TGCAGCGCCACTTTTCTAATGTCTGAGCAGTTCTTC. It specifies CSATFLMSEQFF.